This T cell receptor (beta chain) is drawn from a study of beta chain features in type 1 diabetes. This clone turned up a few times. Antigen specificity is unknown. One heparinised blood draw, averaging about 100 mL, came from each donor. Sorting of CD4+ naive, central memory, regulatory and stem cell-like memory cells was performed via CD45RO/CCR7/CD25/CD127/CD95/CD27. The CDR3 is 11 residues long. The germline V gene encodes CDR1 SGHTA and CDR2 FQGNSA. V was trimmed by 1 base and J by 11 bases, leaving 7 bases between them. Findings and limits, study-wide: A greater similarity of naive, central memory and Treg TCRB repertoires was seen among patients than among healthy donors.

As every portion of the isolated RNA was reverse transcribed, the sequencing read expressed TCRB transcripts. Libraries were prepared by immunoSEQ multiplex PCR; TCRdb keeps only in-frame clonotypes and omits some of them. The table has 400,000 to 450,000 clones, approximately 15% seen once. The rearrangement links TRBV7-2 to TRBJ2-3, with D uncertain. This TCR derives from a man younger than 45 in good health. The sequenced material came from naive CD4+ T cells from blood. CDR3 in DNA: TGTGCCAGCAGCTTAGTGACGGAGCAGTATTTT. The encoded protein is CASSLVTEQYF.